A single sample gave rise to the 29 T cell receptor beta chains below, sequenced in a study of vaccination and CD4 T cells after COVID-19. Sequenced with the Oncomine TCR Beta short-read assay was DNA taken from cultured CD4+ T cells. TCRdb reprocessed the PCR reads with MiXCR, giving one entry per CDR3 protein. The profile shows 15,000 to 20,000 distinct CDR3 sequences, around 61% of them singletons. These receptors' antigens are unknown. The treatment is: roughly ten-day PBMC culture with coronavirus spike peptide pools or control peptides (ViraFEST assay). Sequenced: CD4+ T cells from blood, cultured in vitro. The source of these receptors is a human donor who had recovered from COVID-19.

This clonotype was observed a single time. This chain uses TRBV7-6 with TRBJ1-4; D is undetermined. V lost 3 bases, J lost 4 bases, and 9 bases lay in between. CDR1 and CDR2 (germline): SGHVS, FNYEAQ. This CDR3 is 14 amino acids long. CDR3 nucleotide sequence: TGTGCCAGCAGCTTTCGGGGTTTTAATGAAAAACTGTTTTTT. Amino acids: CASSFRGFNEKLFF.

The DNA for the CDR3 is TGTGCCTGGAGTCCGGGACTCGGGGAGACCCAGTACTTC. Protein sequence: CAWSPGLGETQYF. The chain recombines TRBV30 with TRBJ2-5; possible D gene TRBD2, 6 bases. The V gene lost 2 bases and the J gene lost 5 bases, with 12 bases spanning the gap. The CDR3 runs 13 residues. Germline assignment: CDR1 GTSNPN and CDR2 SVGIG (reference sequence).

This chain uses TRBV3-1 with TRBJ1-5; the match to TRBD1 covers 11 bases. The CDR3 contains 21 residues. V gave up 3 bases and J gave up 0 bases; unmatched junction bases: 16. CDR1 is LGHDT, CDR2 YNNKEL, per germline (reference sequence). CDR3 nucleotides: TGTGCCAGCAGCCAGCTTGGATGGGGACAGGGGGAACCCCATAGCAATCAGCCCCAGCATTTT. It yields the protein CASSQLGWGQGEPHSNQPQHF.

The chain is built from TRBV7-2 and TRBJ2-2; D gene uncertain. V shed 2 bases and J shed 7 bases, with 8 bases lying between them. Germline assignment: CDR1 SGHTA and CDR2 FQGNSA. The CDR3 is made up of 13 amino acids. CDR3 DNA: TGTGCCAGCAGCTTATCTAGAGTCGGGGAGCTGTTTTTT. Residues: CASSLSRVGELFF.

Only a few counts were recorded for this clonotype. CDR3 DNA: TGTGCCAGTAGTTCGGGACAGGGGAACACTGAAGCTTTCTTT. It specifies CASSSGQGNTEAFF. V is TRBV19 and J is TRBJ1-1; TRBD1 aligns across 9 bases. The V segment lost 5 bases and the J segment 1 base; nucleotides outside the gene matches: 2. Germline V gene lookup returns CDR1 LNHDA and CDR2 SQIVND (reference sequence). This CDR3 contains 14 residues.

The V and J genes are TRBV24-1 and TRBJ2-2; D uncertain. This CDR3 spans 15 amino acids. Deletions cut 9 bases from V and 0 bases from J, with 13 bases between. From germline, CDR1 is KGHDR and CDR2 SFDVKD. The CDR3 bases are TGTGCCACCGCTGGGGAAGCTCCGAACACCGGGGAGCTGTTTTTT. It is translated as CATAGEAPNTGELFF.

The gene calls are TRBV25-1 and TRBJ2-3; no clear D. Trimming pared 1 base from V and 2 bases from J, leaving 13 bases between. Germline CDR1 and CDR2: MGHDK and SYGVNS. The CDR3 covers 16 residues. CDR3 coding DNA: TGTGCCAGCAGTGAATCTCTCCAATGGCACACAGATACGCAGTATTTT. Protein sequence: CASSESLQWHTDTQYF.

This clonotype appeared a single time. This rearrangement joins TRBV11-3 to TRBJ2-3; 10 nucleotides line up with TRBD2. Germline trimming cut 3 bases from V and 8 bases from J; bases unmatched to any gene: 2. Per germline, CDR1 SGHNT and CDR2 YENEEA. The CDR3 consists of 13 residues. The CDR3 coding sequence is TGTGCCAGCAGCTTTCAGCGGGAGGGTACGCAGTATTTT. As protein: CASSFQREGTQYF.

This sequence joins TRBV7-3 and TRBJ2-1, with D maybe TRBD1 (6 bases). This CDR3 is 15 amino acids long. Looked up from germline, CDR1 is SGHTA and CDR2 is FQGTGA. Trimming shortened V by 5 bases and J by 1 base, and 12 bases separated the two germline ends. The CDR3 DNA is TGTGCCAGCAGCCCCAGGACAGAATCCTACAATGAGCAGTTCTTC. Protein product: CASSPRTESYNEQFF.

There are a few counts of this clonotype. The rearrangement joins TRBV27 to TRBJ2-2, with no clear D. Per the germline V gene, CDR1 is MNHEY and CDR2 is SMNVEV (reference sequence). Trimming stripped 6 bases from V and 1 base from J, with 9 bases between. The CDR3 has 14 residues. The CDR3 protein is CASRVGRNTGELFF. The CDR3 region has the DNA TGTGCCAGCAGAGTAGGGCGGAACACCGGGGAGCTGTTTTTT.

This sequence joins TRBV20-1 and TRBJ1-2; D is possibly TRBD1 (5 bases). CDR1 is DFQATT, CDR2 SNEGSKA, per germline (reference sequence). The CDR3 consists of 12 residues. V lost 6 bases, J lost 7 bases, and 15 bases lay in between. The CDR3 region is CSAKDGGGGYTF. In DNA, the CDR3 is TGCAGTGCCAAAGACGGGGGAGGTGGCTACACCTTC.

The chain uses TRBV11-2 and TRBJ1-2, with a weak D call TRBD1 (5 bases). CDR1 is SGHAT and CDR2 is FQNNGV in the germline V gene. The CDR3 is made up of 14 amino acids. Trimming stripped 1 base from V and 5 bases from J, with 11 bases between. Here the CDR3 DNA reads TGTGCCAGCAGCTTAGGTTTCAGGGTTTATGGCTACACCTTC. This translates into CASSLGFRVYGYTF.

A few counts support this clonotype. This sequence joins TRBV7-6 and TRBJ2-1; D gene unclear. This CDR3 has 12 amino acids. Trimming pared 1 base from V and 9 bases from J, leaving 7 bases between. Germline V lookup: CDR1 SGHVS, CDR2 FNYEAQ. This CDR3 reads CASSLGGGEQFF. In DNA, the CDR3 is TGTGCCAGCAGCTTAGGTGGCGGTGAGCAGTTCTTC.

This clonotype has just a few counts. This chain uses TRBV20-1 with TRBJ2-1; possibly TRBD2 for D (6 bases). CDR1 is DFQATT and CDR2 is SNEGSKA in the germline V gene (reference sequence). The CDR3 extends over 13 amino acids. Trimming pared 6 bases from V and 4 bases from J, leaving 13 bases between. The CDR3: CSAVPGLYNEQFF. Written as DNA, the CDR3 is TGCAGTGCGGTGCCGGGACTGTACAATGAGCAGTTCTTC.

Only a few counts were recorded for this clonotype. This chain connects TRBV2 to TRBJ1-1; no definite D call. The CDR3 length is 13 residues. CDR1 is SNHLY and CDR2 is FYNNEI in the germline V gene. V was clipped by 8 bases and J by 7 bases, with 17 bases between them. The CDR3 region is CASEAGIRVEAFF. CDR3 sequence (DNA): TGTGCCAGCGAGGCAGGAATAAGAGTTGAAGCTTTCTTT.

As DNA, the CDR3 is TGTGCCAGCAGTGAATACATCAATGAGCAGTTCTTC. The encoded protein is CASSEYINEQFF. The chain recombines TRBV2 with TRBJ2-1; D unresolved. Germline V lookup: CDR1 SNHLY, CDR2 FYNNEI. Trimming removed 2 bases from V and 6 bases from J, with 5 bases in between. This CDR3 contains 12 residues.

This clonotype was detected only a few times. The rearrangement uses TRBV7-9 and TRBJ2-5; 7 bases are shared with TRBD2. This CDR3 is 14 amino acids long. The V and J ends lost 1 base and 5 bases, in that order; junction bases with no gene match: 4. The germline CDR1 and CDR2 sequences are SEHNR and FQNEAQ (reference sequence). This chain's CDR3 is CASSLGLAWETQYF. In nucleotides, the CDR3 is TGTGCCAGCAGCTTAGGACTAGCCTGGGAGACCCAGTACTTC.

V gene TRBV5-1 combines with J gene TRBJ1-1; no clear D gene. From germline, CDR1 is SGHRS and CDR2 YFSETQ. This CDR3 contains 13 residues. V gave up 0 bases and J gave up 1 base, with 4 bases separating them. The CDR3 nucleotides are TGCGCCAGCAGCTTGGCGGGGAACACTGAAGCTTTCTTT. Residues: CASSLAGNTEAFF. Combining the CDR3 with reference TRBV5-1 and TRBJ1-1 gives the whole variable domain KAGVTQTPRYLIKTRGQQVTLSCSPISGHRSVSWYQQTPGQGLQFLFEYFSETQRNKGNFPGRFSGRQFSNSRSEMNVSTLELGDSALYLCASSLAGNTEAFFGQGTRLTVV.

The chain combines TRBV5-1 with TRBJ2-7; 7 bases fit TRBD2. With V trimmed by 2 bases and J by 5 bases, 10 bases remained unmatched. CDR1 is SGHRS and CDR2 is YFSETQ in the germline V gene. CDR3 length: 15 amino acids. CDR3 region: CASSFGLVHPDEQYF. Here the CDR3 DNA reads TGCGCCAGCAGCTTCGGACTAGTTCACCCCGACGAGCAGTACTTC.

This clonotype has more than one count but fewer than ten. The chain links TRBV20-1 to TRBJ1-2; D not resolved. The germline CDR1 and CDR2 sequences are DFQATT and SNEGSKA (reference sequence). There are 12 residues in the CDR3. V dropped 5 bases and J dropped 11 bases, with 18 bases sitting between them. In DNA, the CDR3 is TGCAGTGCTTGGGAGGACCGGGGTGATTACACCTTC. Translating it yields CSAWEDRGDYTF.

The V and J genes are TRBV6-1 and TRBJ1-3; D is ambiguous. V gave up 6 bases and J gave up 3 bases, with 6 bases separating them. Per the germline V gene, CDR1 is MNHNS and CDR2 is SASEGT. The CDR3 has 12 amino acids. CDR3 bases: TGTGCCAGCAGGACTGGTGGAAACACCATATATTTT. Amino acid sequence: CASRTGGNTIYF.

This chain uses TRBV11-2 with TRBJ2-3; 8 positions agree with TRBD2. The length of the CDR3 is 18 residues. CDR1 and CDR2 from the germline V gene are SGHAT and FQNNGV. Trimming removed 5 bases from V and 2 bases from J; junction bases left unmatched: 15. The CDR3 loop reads CASSLIRSGGRSTDTQYF. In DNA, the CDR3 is TGTGCCAGCAGCCTAATTAGGAGCGGGGGTCGATCCACAGATACGCAGTATTTT.

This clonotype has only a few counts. The CDR3 spells CASSLGGLAGVDTQYF. The DNA of the CDR3 is TGCGCCAGCAGCTTAGGGGGACTAGCGGGAGTAGATACGCAGTATTTT. The J gene is TRBJ2-3, the V gene TRBV5-1, with TRBD2 matching over 14 bases. The V segment lost 2 bases and the J segment 5 bases; nucleotides outside the gene matches: 4. The CDR3 has 16 residues. Germline assignment: CDR1 SGHRS and CDR2 YFSETQ.

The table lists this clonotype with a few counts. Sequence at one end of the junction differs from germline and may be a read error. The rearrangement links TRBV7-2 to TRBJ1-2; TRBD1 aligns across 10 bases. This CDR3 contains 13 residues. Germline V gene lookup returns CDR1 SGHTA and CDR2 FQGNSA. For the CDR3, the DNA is TGTGCCAGCAGTTCGATGACCGGGACAGGGGCGGCCTTC. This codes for CASSSMTGTGAAF.

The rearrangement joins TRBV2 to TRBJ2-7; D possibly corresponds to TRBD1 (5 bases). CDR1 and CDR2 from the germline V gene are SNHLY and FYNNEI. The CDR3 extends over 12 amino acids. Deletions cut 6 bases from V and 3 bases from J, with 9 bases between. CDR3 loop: CASSGRGYEQYF. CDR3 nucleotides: TGTGCCAGCAGCGGAAGGGGCTACGAGCAGTACTTC.

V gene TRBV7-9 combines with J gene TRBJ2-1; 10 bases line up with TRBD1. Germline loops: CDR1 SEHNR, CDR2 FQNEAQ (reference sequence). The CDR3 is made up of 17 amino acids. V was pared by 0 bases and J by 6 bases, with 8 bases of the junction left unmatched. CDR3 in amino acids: CASSLAVRQGASNEQFF. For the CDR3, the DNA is TGTGCCAGCAGCTTAGCTGTTAGACAGGGGGCCTCCAATGAGCAGTTCTTC.

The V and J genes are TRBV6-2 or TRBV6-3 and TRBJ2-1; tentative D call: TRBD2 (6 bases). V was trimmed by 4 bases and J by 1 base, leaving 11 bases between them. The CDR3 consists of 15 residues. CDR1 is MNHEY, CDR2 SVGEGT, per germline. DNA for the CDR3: TGTGCCAGCAGTTCTCGGCGGGAATCCTACAATGAGCAGTTCTTC. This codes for CASSSRRESYNEQFF.

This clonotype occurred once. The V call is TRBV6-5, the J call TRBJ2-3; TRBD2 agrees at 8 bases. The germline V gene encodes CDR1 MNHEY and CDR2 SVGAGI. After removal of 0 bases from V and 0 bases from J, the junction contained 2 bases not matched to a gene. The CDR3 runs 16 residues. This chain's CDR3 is CASSYSPSGSTDTQYF. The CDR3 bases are TGTGCCAGCAGTTACTCACCTAGCGGGAGCACAGATACGCAGTATTTT.

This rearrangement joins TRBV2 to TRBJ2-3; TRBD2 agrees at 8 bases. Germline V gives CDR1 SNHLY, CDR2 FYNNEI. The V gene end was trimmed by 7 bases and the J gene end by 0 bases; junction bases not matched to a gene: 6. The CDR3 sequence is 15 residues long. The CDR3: CASKQLAASTDTQYF. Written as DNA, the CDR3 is TGTGCCAGCAAGCAACTAGCGGCTAGCACAGATACGCAGTATTTT. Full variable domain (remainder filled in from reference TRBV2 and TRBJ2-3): EPEVTQTPSHQVTQMGQEVILRCVPISNHLYFYWYRQILGQKVEFLVSFYNNEISEKSEIFDDQFSVERPDGSNFTLKIRSTKLEDSAMYFCASKQLAASTDTQYFGPGTRLTVL.